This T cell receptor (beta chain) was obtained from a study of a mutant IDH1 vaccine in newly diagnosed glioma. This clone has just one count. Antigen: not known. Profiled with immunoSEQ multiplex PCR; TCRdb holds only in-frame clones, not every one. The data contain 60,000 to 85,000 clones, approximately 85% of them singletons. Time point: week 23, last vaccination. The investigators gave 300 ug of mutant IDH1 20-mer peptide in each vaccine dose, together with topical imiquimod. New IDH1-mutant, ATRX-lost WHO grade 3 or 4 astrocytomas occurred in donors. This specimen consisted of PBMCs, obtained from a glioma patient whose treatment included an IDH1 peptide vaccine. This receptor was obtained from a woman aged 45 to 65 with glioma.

As DNA, the CDR3 is TGTGCCAGCAGTCCCGGGCGGCCCGCCGCTTCCACAGATACGCAGTATTTT. The encoded protein is CASSPGRPAASTDTQYF. This sequence joins TRBV28 and TRBJ2-3, with D hard to call. The CDR3 covers 17 residues. The V end was cut by 5 bases, the J end by 2 bases, with 20 bases between. CDR1 is MDHEN, CDR2 SYDVKM, per germline.